This record concerns one T cell receptor (beta chain) sequence. Authors' methods: Counts of nucleated cells, estimated from reference gene primer amplification, were obtained. Here immunoSEQ multiplex PCR was the method, and the copy in TCRdb shows in-frame clones only, minus some. The V and J calls and clone size are taken from that table; D and trimming were inferred from the DNA. The repertoire holds about 56,000 clones, with roughly 88% as singletons. The sample originates from a study of blood T cell repertoires in COVID-19. Study information: Specimens from acute and convalescent COVID-19 originated in the United States, Italy and Spain. PBMCs, B-cell-depleted T cells, or T cells were the source of the cDNA or gDNA that made up the material.

The CDR3 is 14 residues long. V was pared by 3 bases and J by 1 base, with 6 bases between. CDR1 is LNHDA, CDR2 SQIVND, per germline (reference sequence). The sample was peripheral blood. The J gene is TRBJ2-2, the V gene TRBV19; perhaps TRBD2 as D (5 bases). This clonotype was obtained from a man aged 45-60 years with active COVID-19. The CDR3 nucleotides read TGTGCCAGTAGTATCCGGGGGAACACCGGGGAGCTGTTTTTT. Protein: CASSIRGNTGELFF.